This T cell receptor (beta chain) was observed in a study of T cell responses to AZD1222 COVID-19 vaccine. Repertoires were generated with immunoSEQ multiplex PCR, while TCRdb's copy carries only in-frame clones and drops some. The sample shows 45,000 to 60,000 clones, roughly nine tenths of them seen only once. Sample: peripheral blood, taken on day 0 of AZD1222 vaccination. This clonotype was sampled from an adult in good health.

The CDR3: CASRRVANTEAFF. CDR3 DNA: TGTGCCAGCCGAAGGGTGGCGAACACTGAAGCTTTCTTT. This chain links TRBV7-8 with TRBJ1-1; D remains unclear. Germline V gene lookup returns CDR1 SGHVS and CDR2 FQNEAQ. V was trimmed by 8 bases and J by 1 base, leaving 11 bases between them. The CDR3 covers 13 residues.